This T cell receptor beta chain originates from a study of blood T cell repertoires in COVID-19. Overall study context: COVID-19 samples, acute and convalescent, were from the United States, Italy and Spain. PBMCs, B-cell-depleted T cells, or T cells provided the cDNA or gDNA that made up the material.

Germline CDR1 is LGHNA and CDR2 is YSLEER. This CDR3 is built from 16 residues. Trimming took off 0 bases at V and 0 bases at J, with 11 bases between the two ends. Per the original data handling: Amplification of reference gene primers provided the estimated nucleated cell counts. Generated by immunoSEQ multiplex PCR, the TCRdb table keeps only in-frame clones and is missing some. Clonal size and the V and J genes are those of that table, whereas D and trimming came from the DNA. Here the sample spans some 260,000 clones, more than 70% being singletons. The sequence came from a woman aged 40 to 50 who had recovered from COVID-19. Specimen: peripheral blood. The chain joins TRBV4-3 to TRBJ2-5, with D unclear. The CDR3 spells CASSQEAPEYQETQYF. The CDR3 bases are TGCGCCAGCAGCCAAGAAGCACCCGAGTACCAAGAGACCCAGTACTTC.